This TCR beta chain was recovered during a study of OX40 agonist ivuxolimab in advanced cancers. Study information: The diagnoses of dose-escalation patients were hepatocellular carcinoma, melanoma, renal cell or head and neck cancer. Anti-PD-1, anti-PD-L1 or anti-CTLA-4 therapy given earlier was allowed, and roughly 40% had some. Study outcomes and limitations: Relatively little clonal expansion, among the lowest observed, appeared in partial responders at 0.1-3.0 mg/kg.

Regarding this clone: Its antigen is unknown.

Profiling relied on immunoSEQ multiplex PCR, and the TCRdb table lists in-frame clones only, not all of them. The repertoire consists of about 38,000 clones, with roughly nine tenths occurring once and the leading ten covering 40% to 55%. The source is an adult with an advanced solid tumor such as melanoma, head and neck, liver or kidney cancer. The specimen was CD4+ or CD8+ T cells sorted from blood, collected in a trial of the OX40 agonist ivuxolimab.

CDR3 in amino acids: CASSPRANSNQPQHF. The CDR3 DNA reads as TGTGCCAGTAGTCCCAGAGCAAATAGCAATCAGCCCCAGCATTTT. The V gene is TRBV19, the J gene TRBJ1-5; D gene ambiguous. From germline, CDR1 is LNHDA and CDR2 SQIVND (reference sequence). V gave up 5 bases and J gave up 0 bases, with 11 bases separating them. This CDR3 has 15 amino acids. Looking up the rest from reference TRBV19 and TRBJ1-5 gives the full variable domain: DGGITQSPKYLFRKEGQNVTLSCEQNLNHDAMYWYRQDPGQGLRLIYYSQIVNDFQKGDIAEGYSVSREKKESFPLTVTSAQKNPTAFYLCASSPRANSNQPQHFGDGTRLSIL.